This T cell receptor (beta chain) is drawn from a study of blood T cell repertoires in COVID-19. Study overall: Material from acute and convalescent COVID-19 was sourced from the United States, Italy and Spain. T cells, B-cell-depleted T cells, or PBMCs supplied cDNA or gDNA.

Authors' data handling: From reference gene primer amplification, estimates of nucleated cell counts were derived. The data were produced by immunoSEQ multiplex PCR, yet TCRdb's version contains in-frame clones alone and is incomplete. V and J calls and clone size are those listed in that table; D and trimming were worked out from the DNA. Of roughly 70,000 clones listed, approximately 88% were seen once; the top ten hold 5% to 7%. The sequenced material came from peripheral blood. The receptor's source is a woman in her 70s with acute or convalescent COVID-19.

The CDR3 DNA is TGTGCCAGCAGCCCATTTCCCGCGGACACTGAAGCTTTCTTT. This translates into CASSPFPADTEAFF. The rearrangement joins TRBV9 to TRBJ1-1; D gene ambiguous. CDR3 length equals 14 residues. Germline assignment: CDR1 SGDLS and CDR2 YYNGEE. The V and J ends lost 4 bases and 3 bases respectively, with 13 bases between them.